This paragraph covers one TCR beta chain sequence. Its antigen is still unknown. Germline CDR1 reads MDHEN; CDR2 reads SYDVKM. V was clipped by 7 bases and J by 2 bases, with 16 bases between them. The CDR3 is 15 residues long. The record originates from a study of radiation and T cells in renal cell carcinoma. Study-wide findings and caveats: In blood, top tumor clones expanded by 2 weeks, shrinking by 4.

Generated by immunoSEQ multiplex PCR, the TCRdb table keeps only in-frame clones and is missing some. The table has around 100,000 clones, 84% seen once; the top ten hold less than 7.5%. As to time point: blood 4 weeks post-SBRT, at nephrectomy. As to treatment: 15 Gy SBRT to primary tumor, nephrectomy 4 weeks later. Nephrectomy followed 15 Gy stereotactic body radiation by 4 weeks. Blood was sampled at baseline, 2 weeks and 4 weeks after SBRT. The chain has TRBV28 and TRBJ2-3, with D perhaps matching TRBD2 (6 bases). The receptor comes from a man aged 55 to 70 with renal cell carcinoma. The sequencing here drew on blood, taken from a patient whose treatment included radiotherapy and nephrectomy. The CDR3 sequence: CASNPQGLFTDTQYF. CDR3 sequence (DNA): TGTGCCAGCAACCCTCAGGGACTGTTCACAGATACGCAGTATTTT.